These 18 T cell receptor beta chains were sequenced from one sample in a study of T cells in tuberculosis. TCRdb's table, derived via immunoSEQ multiplex PCR, lists solely in-frame clones and lacks some. The repertoire has some 40,000 clones, approximately 93% of them found once; the top ten carry more than 4%. Time point noted: new active TB diagnosis, blood taken before or within 7 days of starting treatment. Sequenced material: PBMCs, taken at tuberculosis diagnosis. These receptors were obtained from an adult with tuberculosis.

The V gene is TRBV5-1, the J gene TRBJ2-7; TRBD1 matches at 9 bases. The CDR3 length is 14 residues. The germline gives CDR1 SGHRS, CDR2 YFSETQ. V gave up 4 bases and J gave up 0 bases; unmatched junction bases: 2. The chain's CDR3 is CASSGQGLSYEQYF. CDR3 DNA sequence: TGCGCCAGCAGCGGACAGGGGCTCTCCTACGAGCAGTACTTC. The whole variable domain, filled in from reference TRBV5-1 and TRBJ2-7, reads KAGVTQTPRYLIKTRGQQVTLSCSPISGHRSVSWYQQTPGQGLQFLFEYFSETQRNKGNFPGRFSGRQFSNSRSEMNVSTLELGDSALYLCASSGQGLSYEQYFGPGTRLTVT.

The chain joins TRBV7-2 to TRBJ2-3; the D gene is possibly TRBD2 (6 bases). CDR1 and CDR2 from the germline V gene are SGHTA and FQGNSA. V shed 4 bases and J shed 0 bases, with 8 bases lying between them. The CDR3 totals 14 residues. CDR3 bases: TGTGCCAGCAGCTCCGGGACTAGCACAGATACGCAGTATTTT. Translated: CASSSGTSTDTQYF.

V and J are TRBV7-7 and TRBJ2-5; 7 positions match TRBD2. With V trimmed by 3 bases and J by 4 bases, 11 bases remained unmatched. The CDR3 runs 16 residues. Germline V lookup: CDR1 SSHAT, CDR2 FNYEAQ (reference sequence). The CDR3 here is CASSFSRLAGAETQYF. The CDR3 DNA is TGTGCCAGCAGCTTCTCGAGACTAGCTGGGGCAGAGACCCAGTACTTC.

The chain is built from TRBV19 and TRBJ1-2; TRBD1 aligns across 8 bases. The junction had 19 bases not matched to a gene; V was cut back by 7 bases and J by 0 bases. This CDR3 has 19 residues. Germline V gene sequence: CDR1 LNHDA, CDR2 SQIVND (reference sequence). The CDR3: CASIPHRRQGAQANYGYTF. The CDR3 coding sequence is TGTGCCAGTATACCTCATCGTAGGCAGGGGGCTCAAGCTAACTATGGCTACACCTTC.

This clone was counted only a few times. The rearrangement uses TRBV7-3 and TRBJ1-6; 9 bases align to TRBD1. The CDR3 loop spans 17 amino acids. CDR1 and CDR2 (germline): SGHTA, FQGTGA. Trimming removed 5 bases from V and 10 bases from J; junction bases left unmatched: 15. As DNA, the CDR3 is TGTGCCAGCAGCGCAACAGGGGGCCGGACGGCTGGGTCACCCCTCCACTTT. This sequence encodes CASSATGGRTAGSPLHF.

This chain links TRBV19 with TRBJ1-6; D gene ambiguous. CDR3 size: 13 residues. Germline loops: CDR1 LNHDA, CDR2 SQIVND (reference sequence). Trimming left V 9 bases short and J 5 bases short, with 11 bases between. CDR3 amino acids: CASNTGDNSPLHF. The CDR3 nucleotides are TGTGCCAGCAACACCGGGGATAATTCACCCCTCCACTTT. The variable domain in full, completed from reference TRBV19 and TRBJ1-6, reads DGGITQSPKYLFRKEGQNVTLSCEQNLNHDAMYWYRQDPGQGLRLIYYSQIVNDFQKGDIAEGYSVSREKKESFPLTVTSAQKNPTAFYLCASNTGDNSPLHFGNGTRLTVT.

The gene calls are TRBV2 and TRBJ2-2, with TRBD1 as a possible D gene (6 bases). The length of the CDR3 is 15 residues. Trimming removed 6 bases at V and 2 bases at J, with 13 bases between. Germline V lookup: CDR1 SNHLY, CDR2 FYNNEI. The CDR3 reads CASRDWTANTGELFF. The CDR3 DNA follows: TGTGCCAGCAGGGACTGGACAGCAAACACCGGGGAGCTGTTTTTT.

The chain couples TRBV20-1 to TRBJ2-1; no clear D. This CDR3 comprises 10 residues. CDR1 and CDR2 (germline): DFQATT, SNEGSKA (reference sequence). Deletions cut 6 bases from V and 5 bases from J, with 5 bases between. The CDR3 is CSAANNEQFF. CDR3 coding DNA: TGCAGTGCAGCTAACAATGAGCAGTTCTTC.

The V call is TRBV2, the J call TRBJ1-2; 9 bases are shared with TRBD1. The CDR3 is made up of 15 amino acids. With 1 base clipped from V and 4 bases from J, the junction kept 4 bases outside the gene matches. Germline V lookup: CDR1 SNHLY, CDR2 FYNNEI. The CDR3 nucleotides are TGTGCCAGCAGTGAAGAGGGACAGGGCCGCTATGGCTACACCTTC. Residues: CASSEEGQGRYGYTF.

The rearrangement uses TRBV19 and TRBJ1-4; 8 bases map to TRBD1. With V trimmed by 7 bases and J by 6 bases, 4 bases remained unmatched. This CDR3 is 13 amino acids long. CDR1 and CDR2 from the germline V gene are LNHDA and SQIVND (reference sequence). The CDR3 loop reads CASTGQGHEKLFF. The CDR3 DNA is TGTGCCAGTACCGGACAGGGCCATGAAAAACTGTTTTTT. Variable domain in full (rest from reference TRBV19 and TRBJ1-4): DGGITQSPKYLFRKEGQNVTLSCEQNLNHDAMYWYRQDPGQGLRLIYYSQIVNDFQKGDIAEGYSVSREKKESFPLTVTSAQKNPTAFYLCASTGQGHEKLFFGSGTQLSVL.

V is TRBV5-5 and J is TRBJ1-5, with 8 bases that match TRBD1. This CDR3 region has 14 residues. V was pared by 3 bases and J by 9 bases, with 8 bases of the junction left unmatched. Germline V gives CDR1 SGHKS, CDR2 YYEKEE (reference sequence). The CDR3 reads CASSSRTGPTPQHF. The CDR3 DNA reads as TGTGCCAGCAGCTCCCGGACAGGGCCCACGCCCCAGCATTTT.

The chain recombines TRBV28 with TRBJ2-7; 8 nucleotides align to TRBD2. CDR3 length equals 15 residues. Germline assignment: CDR1 MDHEN and CDR2 SYDVKM. With 7 bases clipped from V and 3 bases from J, the junction kept 11 bases outside the gene matches. This CDR3 is CASTRPGGGSYEQYF. CDR3 sequence (DNA): TGTGCCAGCACCCGACCCGGGGGGGGTAGCTACGAGCAGTACTTC.

The chain couples TRBV6-1 to TRBJ2-1, with a weak D call TRBD2 (6 bases). The CDR3 totals 15 residues. Germline lookup yields CDR1 MNHNS and CDR2 SASEGT. The DNA of the CDR3 is TGTGCGTCGTGGAGGGCGCCGGGGTCCTACAATGAGCAGTTCTTC. Translation: CASWRAPGSYNEQFF.

V is TRBV30 and J is TRBJ1-5; D is undetermined. CDR3 length equals 12 residues. Germline V gene data show CDR1 as GTSNPN and CDR2 as SVGIG (reference sequence). V gave up 1 base and J gave up 11 bases, with 12 bases separating them. CDR3 in amino acids: CAWSAPSGAQHF. CDR3 bases: TGTGCCTGGAGTGCCCCGTCGGGTGCCCAGCATTTT.

The gene calls are TRBV7-2 and TRBJ1-2; TRBD1 matches 11 bases. Germline values: CDR1 SGHTA, CDR2 FQGNSA. CDR3 length: 15 residues. V gave up 4 bases and J gave up 2 bases; unmatched junction bases: 3. CDR3 amino acids: CASSWGQGGNYGYTF. Written as DNA, the CDR3 is TGTGCCAGCAGCTGGGGACAGGGGGGGAACTATGGCTACACCTTC.

This sequence joins TRBV6-1 and TRBJ1-2, with D tentatively TRBD1 (6 bases). The V end was cut by 2 bases, the J end by 8 bases, with 12 bases between. Germline V gene sequence: CDR1 MNHNS, CDR2 SASEGT. The CDR3 spans 13 residues. The CDR3 is CASSENRDGGYTF. CDR3 nucleotide sequence: TGTGCCAGCAGTGAAAACAGGGATGGAGGCTACACCTTC.

The V and J genes are TRBV7-9 and TRBJ2-6, with a possible D match to TRBD1 (6 bases). Between the trimmed V and J ends, which lost 1 base and 1 base, there was a span of 11 bases. This CDR3 region has 17 residues. The germline gives CDR1 SEHNR, CDR2 FQNEAQ (reference sequence). The chain's CDR3 is CASSLGTVTSGANVLTF. The CDR3 DNA follows: TGTGCCAGCAGCTTAGGGACAGTTACTTCTGGGGCCAACGTCCTGACTTTC.

The V gene is TRBV28, the J gene TRBJ2-2; 8 nucleotides line up with TRBD1. CDR1 and CDR2 (germline): MDHEN, SYDVKM. J gave up 4 bases and V 4 bases, and 5 bases lay outside the gene matches. This CDR3 region has 15 residues. The CDR3 reads CASSSPGGGTGELFF. In DNA, the CDR3 is TGTGCCAGCAGTTCGCCAGGGGGCGGCACCGGGGAGCTGTTTTTT.